The rows below give T cell receptor beta chains drawn from one sample of a study of glioma-infiltrating T cells. TCRdb re-called the multiplex PCR reads through MiXCR, storing one row per CDR3 protein. This sample has about 94,000 distinct CDR3 sequences, with around a quarter found just once. The sample comprised glioma tissue, nonneoplastic brain tissue, or PBMCs (not recorded which). These receptor sequences come from a human donor with low-grade glioma or glioblastoma, undergoing nonglioma brain surgery, or in good health (not recorded which). CDR3s include the opening cysteine and the closing phenylalanine or tryptophan. A D gene is named only where the DNA matches it firmly. Some rows mark clone size as missing; the rest say once, few, many or name a class of expanded clone.

>many|TRBJ1-6|TRBV2|14|TRBD1
TGTGCCAGCAGTCCGGGACAGCAAAATTCACCCCTCCACTTT
CASSPGQQNSPLHF
>many|TRBJ2-7|TRBV18|16|TRBD1
TGTGCCAGCTCACCATTGACAGGGGGCGTTATCGACGAGCAGTACTTC
CASSPLTGGVIDEQYF
>few|TRBJ2-1|TRBV18|16|.
TGTGCCAGCTCACCACTGGCCCGATACTCATACAATGAGCAGTTCTTC
CASSPLARYSYNEQFF
>few|TRBJ2-5|TRBV4-1|15|TRBD1
TGCGCCAGCAGCCAAAACGAGGGGGCGGGAGAGACCCAGTACTTC
CASSQNEGAGETQYF
>many|TRBJ1-1|TRBV6-1|14|.
TGTGCCAGCAGTGACCCTTCTGGGAACACTGAAGCTTTCTTT
CASSDPSGNTEAFF
>many|TRBJ1-1|TRBV18|14|.
TGTGCCAGCTCACCAGCCGGACCGAACACTGAAGCTTTCTTT
CASSPAGPNTEAFF
>few|TRBJ2-1|TRBV19|19|TRBD2
TGTGCCAGTAGTACTCCGGGACTAGCGGGGGGCCACTCCTACAATGAGCAGTTCTTC
CASSTPGLAGGHSYNEQFF
>.|TRBJ2-7|TRBV19|15|TRBD1
TGTGCCAGTAGTGACGACAGGGGGTCCTACAATGAGCAGTACTTC
CASSDDRGSYNEQYF
>many|TRBJ1-1|TRBV2|14|.
TGTGCCAGCAGTGAAGAAGGGGGGGGCACTGAAGCTTTCTTT
CASSEEGGGTEAFF
>.|TRBJ2-1|TRBV2|14|.
TGTGCCAGCAGTGCCATTTTAGAAGGGTATGAGCAGTTCTTC
CASSAILEGYEQFF
>.|TRBJ2-5|TRBV18|15|.
TGTGCCAGCTCACTCGACCGGGGAGTAGCTGGGACCCAGTACTTC
CASSLDRGVAGTQYF
>.|TRBJ1-1|TRBV5-4|15|.
TGTGCCACCTCATTCGGGGTCGGCTGGGGGACTGAAGCTTTCTTT
CATSFGVGWGTEAFF
>many|TRBJ1-2|TRBV6-2/TRBV6-3|16|.
TGTGCCAGCAGCGGTAGACAAAGGGCGGTTCGAGATGGCTACACCTTC
CASSGRQRAVRDGYTF
>.|TRBJ1-1|TRBV5-1|16|.
TGCGCCAGCAGCTTGAAGGTGGGGGCCACGAACACTGAAGCTTTCTTT
CASSLKVGATNTEAFF
>many|TRBJ2-3|TRBV6-1|16|TRBD2
TGTGCCAGCAGTGAAGGGGGGAGCGGGAGAGGAGATACGCAGTATTTT
CASSEGGSGRGDTQYF
>many|TRBJ1-3|TRBV2|14|.
TGTGCCAGCGGGAATCGGAACTCTGGAAACACCATATATTTT
CASGNRNSGNTIYF
>.|TRBJ2-7|TRBV5-1|13|.
TGCGCCAGCAGTCGAGGGGAGGCCTACGGGCAGTACTTC
CASSRGEAYGQYF
>few|TRBJ1-4|TRBV3-1|15|.
TGTGCCAGCAGCCAATCCCATGGCTTAGAGGAAAAACTGTTTTTT
CASSQSHGLEEKLFF
>many|TRBJ2-7|TRBV20-1|15|TRBD2
TGCAGTGCTAGAGATGGCGGGGAGGGCCTCCACGAGCAGTACTTC
CSARDGGEGLHEQYF
>.|TRBJ2-3|TRBV10-3|14|.
TGTGCCATCAGTGAGTCGACCAGCACAGATACGCAGTATTTT
CAISESTSTDTQYF
>.|TRBJ2-7|TRBV24-1|14|.
TGTGCCACCATTATACAGGGCCCTCCCTACGAGCAGTACTTC
CATIIQGPPYEQYF
>many|TRBJ2-7|TRBV6-1|15|.
TGTGCCAGCAGTTCCCCGGGCGGGGTCTCCTACGAGCAGTACTTC
CASSSPGGVSYEQYF
>many|TRBJ2-7|TRBV2|18|TRBD1
TGTGCCAGCAGCCTTTACCGACCTCCGGGACAGGCCACCTACGAGCAGTACTTC
CASSLYRPPGQATYEQYF
>many|TRBJ1-5|TRBV20-1|13|.
TGCAGTGCTAGAGATTGGGAGGGGCAGCCCCAGCATTTT
CSARDWEGQPQHF
>many|TRBJ2-7|TRBV20-1|15|TRBD2
TGCAGTGCATTCAGGACTAGCGGCTCCCACTACGAGCAGTACTTC
CSAFRTSGSHYEQYF
>once|TRBJ2-5|TRBV6-2/TRBV6-3|15|.
TGTGCCAGCAGGGGACCAGCACAGGTCGCAGAGACCCAGTACTTC
CASRGPAQVAETQYF
>.|TRBJ2-3|TRBV9|16|TRBD2
TGTGCCAGCAGCCCGCGGGGGGCCCGACTGGAAGATACGCAGTATTTT
CASSPRGARLEDTQYF
>many|TRBJ1-4|TRBV12-3/TRBV12-4|15|.
TGTGCCAGCACTCCGGAGGGGCTAAGTGGTGAAAAACTGTTTTTT
CASTPEGLSGEKLFF
>many|TRBJ2-4|TRBV2|15|.
TGTGCCAGCAGTGAAGTTGGCAGGGGGGTGGACATTCAGTACTTC
CASSEVGRGVDIQYF
>many|TRBJ1-4|TRBV20-1|13|.
TGCAGTGCTCAATGGGGGCAGACTGAAAAACTGTTTTTT
CSAQWGQTEKLFF
>few|TRBJ1-6|TRBV5-6|14|TRBD1
TGTGCCAGCAGCTGGGACAGGGTTAATTCACCCCTCCACTTT
CASSWDRVNSPLHF
>many|TRBJ2-3|TRBV2|15|.
TGTGCCAGCAGGCTGAGTGTAGCGAGCACAGATACGCAGTATTTT
CASRLSVASTDTQYF
>.|TRBJ2-1|TRBV3-1|14|.
TGTGCCAGCAGCCAAGTGTCAGGATACAATGAGCAGTTCTTC
CASSQVSGYNEQFF
>many|TRBJ2-7|TRBV20-1|13|.
TGCAGTGCTAGAAGGCACACGCACTACGAGCAGTACTTC
CSARRHTHYEQYF
>many|TRBJ2-2|TRBV6-1|15|TRBD2
TGTGCCAGCAGTTACGCGGGACTAGCGGGATGGGAGCTGTTTTTT
CASSYAGLAGWELFF
>.|TRBJ2-2|TRBV7-2|17|.
TGTGCCAGCAGCCCCAGCCTGGGCAGGGTTAAGACCGGGGAGCTGTTTTTT
CASSPSLGRVKTGELFF
>many|TRBJ1-5|TRBV19|15|.
TGTGCCAGTAGTATAGGTACAGCCTTATTGCAGCCCCAGCATTTT
CASSIGTALLQPQHF
>many|TRBJ1-2|TRBV7-2|12|.
TGTGCCAGCAGTTCTGGGGCTCGAGGCTACACCTTC
CASSSGARGYTF
>many|TRBJ1-5|TRBV19|16|.
TGTGCCAGTAGTGGTCCGGTTAACAGGATCAATCAGCCCCAGCATTTT
CASSGPVNRINQPQHF
>many|TRBJ2-3|TRBV15|17|.
TGTGCCACCAGCAGAGGGCGGGTAGCTAAAAGCACAGATACGCAGTATTTT
CATSRGRVAKSTDTQYF
>many|TRBJ2-1|TRBV27|11|.
TGTGCCAGCAGCTTCGGGTATGAGCAGTTCTTC
CASSFGYEQFF
>many|TRBJ2-5|TRBV7-2|15|.
TGTGCCAGCAGCTCCAGGAGCACGAACCAAGAGACCCAGTACTTC
CASSSRSTNQETQYF
>.|TRBJ2-3|TRBV10-3|14|.
TGTGCCATCTCCCCACAGGTCGGCACAGATACGCAGTATTTT
CAISPQVGTDTQYF
>many|TRBJ1-2|TRBV20-1|12|.
TGCAGTGCTAGAGAAGGAGTCTATGGCTACACCTTC
CSAREGVYGYTF
>many|TRBJ2-1|TRBV25-1|16|TRBD2
TGTGCCAGCAGTGAATTGGCGGGAGCCTGGCACAATGAGCAGTTCTTC
CASSELAGAWHNEQFF
>many|TRBJ1-4|TRBV18|13|.
TGTGCCAGCTCACCGGATAGGGGTGAAAAACTGTTTTTT
CASSPDRGEKLFF
>many|TRBJ2-1|TRBV2|12|.
TGTGCCAGCAGTGGTTGGGGCAATGAGCAGTTCTTC
CASSGWGNEQFF
>many|TRBJ1-2|TRBV27|14|.
TGTGCCAGCAGTTATCGTTCGGGGGCAGGAGGCTACACCTTC
CASSYRSGAGGYTF
>.|TRBJ2-7|TRBV7-2|15|TRBD1
TGTGCCAGCAGCAAGCAGACAGGGCCCACCTACGAGCAGTACTTC
CASSKQTGPTYEQYF
>many|TRBJ1-2|TRBV6-5|12|.
TGTGCCAGCAGTTACACTAACTATGGCTACACCTTC
CASSYTNYGYTF
>many|TRBJ2-1|TRBV20-1|18|TRBD2
TGCAGTGCTAGAGGTGGCGAGGCGGCGGGAGGATCCTACAATGAGCAGTTCTTC
CSARGGEAAGGSYNEQFF
>many|TRBJ2-1|TRBV27|14|TRBD2
TGTGCCAGCAGCTCCCGGCTAGCGGAAAATGAGCAGTTCTTC
CASSSRLAENEQFF
>many|TRBJ1-1|TRBV14|13|.
TGTGCCAGCAGTCGGGGGGAGAACACTGAAGCTTTCTTT
CASSRGENTEAFF
>many|TRBJ1-1|TRBV14|16|.
TGTGCCAGCAGCCAAGACAGCAATTATAGAACAGAGGAAGCTTTCTTT
CASSQDSNYRTEEAFF
>.|TRBJ2-7|TRBV29-1|15|TRBD2
TGCAACGTATCCGAGGGGACTAGCGGCACCTACGAGCAGTACTTC
CNVSEGTSGTYEQYF
>few|TRBJ2-7|TRBV19|15|TRBD1
TGTGCCAGTAGTGTACCGGGACAGGGGGCCTACGAGCAGTACTTC
CASSVPGQGAYEQYF
>many|TRBJ1-1|TRBV5-1|14|TRBD1
TGCGCCAGCAGCGTCCGACAGGGGAACACTGAAGCTTTCTTT
CASSVRQGNTEAFF
>few|TRBJ2-3|TRBV11-2|15|TRBD2
TGTGCCAGCAGCTTACAAGCGGGAGGCCGGGATACGCAGTATTTT
CASSLQAGGRDTQYF
>many|TRBJ1-2|TRBV29-1|11|.
TGCAGCGCCGGATATAACTATGGCTACACCTTC
CSAGYNYGYTF